The clone carrying this TCR beta chain was seen just once. The antigen is unknown. The repertoire was sequenced with immunoSEQ multiplex PCR; TCRdb's copy has only in-frame clones and lacks some. The sample includes fewer than 700,000 clones, roughly 95% of them seen just once. Terminally differentiated effector memory CD45RA+ cells were left out of the naive CD8 fraction, which was CD45RO-negative and positively selected for CCR7. Donors comprised healthy HIV-negative adults lacking recent acute infections or vaccinations. Germline V gives CDR1 MGHRA, CDR2 YSYEKL. This CDR3 comprises 14 residues. Trimming took off 1 base at V and 7 bases at J, with 11 bases between the two ends. The sample belongs to a study of shared clonotypes between healthy human individuals. Study context: CD4 naive and memory got three plates each, CD8 naive two, CD8 memory one.

General study results and limits: Apart from blood, nothing was sampled; tissue repertoires likely differ. For naive CD4 cells, roughly 5% of clonotypes were shared across a handful of donors.

This TCR derives from a woman in her twenties or thirties in good health. The material sequenced was naive CD8+ T cells sorted from blood. This rearrangement joins TRBV4-1 to TRBJ2-1; D may be TRBD2 (5 bases). The CDR3 DNA is TGCGCCAGCAGCCAAGGTGGGAGCCTAAATGAGCAGTTCTTC. As protein: CASSQGGSLNEQFF.